A selection of T cell receptor beta chains follows, all from one sample in a study of blood T cells in healthy people across ages. Each CDR3 protein is one row after TCRdb ran MiXCR on the 5' RACE reads. The sample shows about 1.6 million distinct CDR3 sequences, around 36% of them seen only once. The material sequenced was blood. These receptor sequences come from a woman younger than 45 in good health. Each CDR3 is given with its conserved first and last residue. A D gene is named only where the DNA matches it firmly. Clone size appears in some rows only: once, few, many, or a class for an expanded clone.

many | TRBJ2-1 | TRBV15 | TRBD2 | TGTGCCACCAGCAGAGTGGGCGGGGGGCTGCCCTCCTACAATGAGCAGTTCTTC | CATSRVGGGLPSYNEQFF
. | TRBJ2-3 | TRBV2 | TRBD2 | TGTGCCAGCAGTGAAAGGTCTAGCGGGAGGGAAACAGATACGCAGTATTTT | CASSERSSGRETDTQYF
. | TRBJ2-1 | TRBV27 | TRBD2 | TGTGCCAGCGGTAGCTCTAGCGGGGGGACGATCACCTACAATGAGCAGTTCTTC | CASGSSSGGTITYNEQFF
few | TRBJ2-1 | TRBV7-2 | TRBD2 | TGTGCCAGCAGCGGGACTAGCGGAGTCTTAGAGCAGTTCTTC | CASSGTSGVLEQFF
few | TRBJ2-7 | TRBV10-3 | TRBD2 | TGTGCCAACTCCAAAGGGGTAGCGGGAGATCGCGAGCAGTACTTC | CANSKGVAGDREQYF
. | TRBJ2-3 | TRBV4-2 | TRBD1 | TGTGCCAGCAGCCAAGATCTTGGTGCCCGGGACAGAAACACAGATACGCAGTATTTT | CASSQDLGARDRNTDTQYF
few | TRBJ2-2 | TRBV20-1 | . | TGCAGTGCTAGGACCTGGCGGGAGAACACCGGGGAGCTGTTTTTT | CSARTWRENTGELFF
. | TRBJ2-7 | TRBV27 | . | TGTGCCAGCAGTTTATCGGCGGTTTCCCACGAGCAGTACTTC | CASSLSAVSHEQYF
. | TRBJ1-2 | TRBV20-1 | . | TGCAGTGCAGTGGTCGGGGTTTCTGGCTACACCTTC | CSAVVGVSGYTF
. | TRBJ2-4 | TRBV4-2 | TRBD2 | TGTGCCAGCAGCCAAGATCCCATCCCCCGGACTAGCGACATCCAGCAGTACTTC | CASSQDPIPRTSDIQQYF
few | TRBJ1-6 | TRBV4-1 | . | TGCGCCAGCAGCCAAGATTACGGGGGGTTTAGTTCACCCCTCCACTTT | CASSQDYGGFSSPLHF
. | TRBJ1-2 | TRBV6-1 | TRBD1 | TGTGCCAGCACCCCAATCGACAGGGGCACTGGCTACACCTTC | CASTPIDRGTGYTF
few | TRBJ2-3 | TRBV28 | TRBD2 | TGTGCCAGCAGCCTCAGCCTAGCGGGACGAACAGATACGCAGTATTTT | CASSLSLAGRTDTQYF
few | TRBJ2-7 | TRBV20-1 | TRBD2 | TGCAGTGCTAGGGCTAGCGGGAGAGTTTACGAGCAGTACTTC | CSARASGRVYEQYF
few | TRBJ2-5 | TRBV15 | . | TGTGCCACAAAAGACTCCGGGACAAGAGAGACCCAGTACTTC | CATKDSGTRETQYF
many | TRBJ2-1 | TRBV29-1 | . | TGCAGCGCCCGTGACCCGTTGGGACCACTTCACAATGAGCAGTTCTTC | CSARDPLGPLHNEQFF
few | TRBJ2-7 | TRBV7-6 | . | TGTGCCAGCAGCTTACAATCCCAATCCTACGAGCAGTACTTC | CASSLQSQSYEQYF
. | TRBJ2-1 | TRBV9 | . | TGTGCCAGCAGCGTAGCTCTGGCCTACAATGGGCAGTTCTTC | CASSVALAYNGQFF
. | TRBJ2-7 | TRBV6-1 | . | TGTGCCAGCAGTGAGAGGGACGTCTCCTACGAGCAGTACTTC | CASSERDVSYEQYF
. | TRBJ1-1 | TRBV20-1 | . | TGCAGTGCTAGTCGCAGGGTGGCCACTGAAGCTTTCTTT | CSASRRVATEAFF
many | TRBJ2-1 | TRBV20-1 | . | TGCAGTGCCCCCGAGGACCCTTCAGGTCACGATGAGCAGTTCTTC | CSAPEDPSGHDEQFF
many | TRBJ2-6 | TRBV27 | . | TGTGCCAGCAGTTTGGGGGGACCCGGGGCCAACGTCCTGACTTTC | CASSLGGPGANVLTF
few | TRBJ1-1 | TRBV29-1 | . | TGCAGCGTTGAAAGGGTCTTGAACACTGAAGCTTTCTTT | CSVERVLNTEAFF
few | TRBJ1-2 | TRBV20-1 | TRBD1 | TGCAGTGCTAGTCAGGGGGGAACCCATGGCTACACCTTC | CSASQGGTHGYTF
few | TRBJ2-1 | TRBV18 | TRBD2 | TGTGCCAGCTCACCTCCCGGGGTAGCGGGAGGGACCTACAATGAGCAGTTCTTC | CASSPPGVAGGTYNEQFF
few | TRBJ2-1 | TRBV28 | TRBD2 | TGTGCCAGCACCCATAGCGGGAGGGCCTTTCATGAGCAGTTCTTC | CASTHSGRAFHEQFF
. | TRBJ2-7 | TRBV6-1 | TRBD2 | TGTGCCAGCAGTGGACCTTCGGGACTAGCGGGAGTCACTGAGCAGTACTTC | CASSGPSGLAGVTEQYF
few | TRBJ2-2 | TRBV29-1 | . | TGCAGCGTTGGTGGGGGGATAGGAACCGGGGAGCTGTTTTTT | CSVGGGIGTGELFF
. | TRBJ2-7 | TRBV28 | TRBD2 | TGTGCCAGCGGGGGGGGTCTAAGCAACGAGCAGTACTTC | CASGGGLSNEQYF
. | TRBJ2-7 | TRBV28 | . | TGTGCCAGCACTAAGGGTGGGGCAAGCCCCTACGAGCAGTACTTC | CASTKGGASPYEQYF
few | TRBJ2-1 | TRBV3-1 | TRBD2 | TGTGCCAGCAGCCAAGGCCGGACTAGCGGGAGGGGCAATGAGCAGTTCTTC | CASSQGRTSGRGNEQFF
. | TRBJ2-2 | TRBV20-1 | TRBD2 | TGCAGTGCAAGAAGGACTAGCGGGAGTCTGGGGGCCGGGGAGCTGTTTTTT | CSARRTSGSLGAGELFF
. | TRBJ2-5 | TRBV3-1 | TRBD2 | TGTGCCAGCAGCTACACCGACGCTAGCGGGAAGTACTTC | CASSYTDASGKYF
few | TRBJ2-4 | TRBV5-1 | . | TGCGCCAGCAGCCCCGGGGCTACCGAAAACATTCAGTACTTC | CASSPGATENIQYF
. | TRBJ2-5 | TRBV7-9 | TRBD1 | TGTGCCAGCAGCTTGGGACCGGGACAGATTACGGAGACCCAGTACTTC | CASSLGPGQITETQYF
. | TRBJ1-2 | TRBV27 | TRBD1 | TGTGCCAGCAGTTTAGGACAGGGTTCATTCTATGGCTACACCTTC | CASSLGQGSFYGYTF
. | TRBJ2-1 | TRBV12-3/TRBV12-4 | TRBD1 | TGTGCCAGCAGCCCGGGACAGGGCTTCTCCTACAATGAGCAGTTCTTC | CASSPGQGFSYNEQFF
. | TRBJ2-3 | TRBV7-2 | . | TGTGCCAGCAGCTCCAGATATGGGGCGAGCACAGATACGCAGTATTTT | CASSSRYGASTDTQYF
. | TRBJ2-1 | TRBV2 | TRBD1 | TGTGCCAGCAGTGAGGAGGACAGGAACTACAATGAGCAGTTCTTC | CASSEEDRNYNEQFF
few | TRBJ1-2 | TRBV10-3 | . | TGTGCCATCAGGGGGACGCACGCCCCTGGCTACACCTTC | CAIRGTHAPGYTF
. | TRBJ2-1 | TRBV9 | TRBD2 | TGTGCCAGCAGCGGGCGACTAGCGGGGGAATACAATGAGCAGTTCTTC | CASSGRLAGEYNEQFF
. | TRBJ2-7 | TRBV21-1 | . | TGTGCCAGCTTGCTGGACTGTAGCTCCTACGAGCAGTACTTC | CASLLDCSSYEQYF
many | TRBJ1-5 | TRBV29-1 | . | TGCAGCGTTTGGGACGGGGATCAGCCCCAGCATTTT | CSVWDGDQPQHF